The 10 T cell receptor beta chains given below trace back to one sample, sequenced in a study of blood T cells in healthy people across ages. Through a sample-barcoded 5' primer and a J-beta primer mix, a second PCR was run for about 6 to 11 cycles. TCRdb analysed the 5' RACE reads with MiXCR anew, one entry per CDR3 protein. The data contain fewer than 750,000 distinct CDR3 sequences, 40% to 55% of them seen just once; the ten biggest clones take up roughly 24%. Sequenced sample: blood. These receptors were obtained from a man aged 80 or over in good health.

This chain uses TRBV6-5 with TRBJ2-1, with TRBD2 matching 11 bases. The germline gives CDR1 MNHEY, CDR2 SVGAGI. J gave up 6 bases and V 4 bases, and 5 bases lay outside the gene matches. The CDR3 is made up of 15 amino acids. CDR3 DNA: TGTGCCAGCAGTTTTACTAGCGGGAGTGTCAATGAGCAGTTCTTC. It is translated as CASSFTSGSVNEQFF.

This chain links TRBV6-2 or TRBV6-3 with TRBJ2-5; D is perhaps TRBD1 (6 bases). Gene TRBJ2-7 matches the end of the DNA better, so the J call may be wrong. Germline CDR1 reads MNHEY; CDR2 reads SVGEGT. This CDR3 region has 16 residues. DNA of the CDR3: TGTGCCAGCAGCCCACGGCCAGGGGACGTAGGTCACGAGCAGTACTTC. This gives the protein CASSPRPGDVGHEQYF.

The chain combines TRBV28 with TRBJ1-6, with D uncertain. The CDR3 covers 15 residues. Germline loops: CDR1 MDHEN, CDR2 SYDVKM. The V end was cut by 7 bases, the J end by 9 bases, with 19 bases between. The CDR3 spells CASMTDAGMGSPLHF. The CDR3 DNA reads as TGTGCCAGCATGACGGACGCCGGGATGGGTTCACCCCTCCACTTT.

J is TRBJ2-4 and V is TRBV27; perhaps TRBD2 as D (6 bases). Looked up from germline, CDR1 is MNHEY and CDR2 is SMNVEV (reference sequence). This CDR3 has 16 residues. V lost 4 bases and J lost 0, with 13 bases in between. CDR3 region: CASSSRRVLAKNIQYF. Here the CDR3 DNA reads TGTGCCAGCAGTTCCCGGAGGGTCCTAGCCAAAAACATTCAGTACTTC.

In this sample, this clonotype turned up many times. The chain has TRBV21-1 and TRBJ2-1. TRBV21-1 is given as a pseudogene. The CDR3 has 11 residues. The CDR3 DNA sequence: TGTGCCAGCAGCCCCAGTTCTGAGCAGTTCTTC. Its protein product is CASSPSSEQFF.

Remarks on this clonotype: It may be a read error: a sequence one base away is much more abundant. The J gene is TRBJ2-1, the V gene TRBV6-1; 10 nucleotides line up with TRBD2. In germline, CDR1 is MNHNS, CDR2 SASEGT. This CDR3 comprises 18 residues. This CDR3 is CASRKASSGSRSYNERFF. The DNA of the CDR3 is TGTGCCAGCAGGAAAGCCTCTAGCGGGAGCCGCTCCTACAATGAGCGGTTCTTC.

The rearrangement joins TRBV28 to TRBJ2-3, with 9 bases identical to TRBD2. Germline V CDR1 and CDR2: MDHEN, SYDVKM. The junction had 11 bases not matched to a gene; V was cut back by 6 bases and J by 7 bases. This CDR3 comprises 15 residues. CDR3 region: CASRGFRAGGNTQYF. For the CDR3, the DNA is TGTGCCAGCAGGGGGTTCCGAGCGGGAGGAAATACGCAGTATTTT.

This clonotype was counted only a few times. V is TRBV7-6 and J is TRBJ1-6; the D is unclear. The V end was cut by 5 bases, the J end by 9 bases, with 11 bases between. The CDR3 runs to 13 residues. Germline V gene sequence: CDR1 SGHVS, CDR2 FNYEAQ. This CDR3 reads CASSHPRGSPLHF. As DNA, the CDR3 is TGTGCCAGCAGCCATCCCCGGGGTTCACCCCTCCACTTT.

V and J are TRBV24-1 and TRBJ2-1, with TRBD1 matching 8 bases. The J call could be wrong; TRBJ2-7 is a better fit for the DNA end. The CDR3 loop spans 17 amino acids. In germline, CDR1 is KGHDR, CDR2 SFDVKD. CDR3 in amino acids: CATSDPGQGNPYNEQYF. CDR3 coding DNA: TGTGCCACCAGTGATCCCGGACAGGGAAACCCCTACAATGAGCAGTACTTC.

The J gene is TRBJ2-5, the V gene TRBV10-3; TRBD1 matches at 7 bases. In germline, CDR1 is ENHRY, CDR2 SYGVKD. The CDR3 spans 15 residues. V dropped 10 bases and J dropped 2; count of bases not matched to a gene: 13. CDR3 residues: CATGTGTAMQETQYF. CDR3 DNA: TGTGCCACCGGTACCGGGACAGCCATGCAAGAGACCCAGTACTTC.